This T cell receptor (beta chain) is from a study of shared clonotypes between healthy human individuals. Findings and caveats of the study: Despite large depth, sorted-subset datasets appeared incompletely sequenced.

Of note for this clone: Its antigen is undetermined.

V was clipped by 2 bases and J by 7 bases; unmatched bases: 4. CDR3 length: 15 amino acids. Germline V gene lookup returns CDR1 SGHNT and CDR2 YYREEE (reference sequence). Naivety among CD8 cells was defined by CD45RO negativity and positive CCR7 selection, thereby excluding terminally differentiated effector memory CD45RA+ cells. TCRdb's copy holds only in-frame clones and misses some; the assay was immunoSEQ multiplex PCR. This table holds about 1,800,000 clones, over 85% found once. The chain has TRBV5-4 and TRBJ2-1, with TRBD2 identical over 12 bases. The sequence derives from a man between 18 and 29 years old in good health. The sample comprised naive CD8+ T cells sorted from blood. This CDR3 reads CASSLLAGGPNEQFF. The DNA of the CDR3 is TGTGCCAGCAGCTTACTAGCGGGGGGCCCGAATGAGCAGTTCTTC.